This T cell receptor beta chain emerged from a study of post-analysis software for immune sequencing data. Study in general: Progressive-relapsing, secondary progressive and relapsing-remitting multiple sclerosis were among the disease courses included. Study-wide results and limits: Multiple sclerosis was associated with a significant reduction in normalized Chao1 diversity relative to controls. Samples sharing a preparation batch grouped tightly together when assessed by F measure. Comparison of patients with controls showed 4 to 6 TRBV segments more frequent in patients, TRBV5-6, TRBV5-1 and TRBV20-1 among them.

V lost 2 bases to trimming and J lost 9 bases; unmatched junction nucleotides: 4. This CDR3 has 13 amino acids. CDR1 and CDR2 (germline): ENHRY, SYGVKD. This clonotype was seen only a few times. Its specificity is unknown. Presence of unique molecular identifiers characterized the TCR beta cDNA libraries. Out of roughly 0.85 to 10 million T cells, 450,000 to 600,000 cDNA molecules were generated. TCRdb ran MiXCR on the PCR reads and lists one entry per CDR3 protein. The data contain 400,000 to 500,000 distinct CDR3 sequences, about 40% of them seen just once; the ten biggest clones take up about 7.6%. The sequence was obtained from a girl aged 2 to 10 with multiple sclerosis. The chain links TRBV10-3 to TRBJ1-2; 9 bases line up with TRBD1. Input material: blood. The CDR3 region has the DNA TGTGCCATCAGTGAGCCGGGACAGGGTAGCTACACCTTC. Residues: CAISEPGQGSYTF.